Described below is a single T cell receptor beta chain sequence and its context. CD45RO negativity and positive selection for CCR7 defined naive CD8 cells, a population that excluded terminally differentiated effector memory CD45RA+ cells. This entry comes from a study of shared clonotypes between healthy human individuals. Germline V gene data show CDR1 as SGHTA and CDR2 as FQGNSA. The CDR3 has 16 amino acids. The V gene end was trimmed by 2 bases and the J gene end by 4 bases; junction bases not matched to a gene: 5. Researchers divided each subset's genomic DNA evenly across several immunoSEQ plates. Per sorted-subset replicate PCR, input was 150 to 250 ng DNA, representing some 30,000 T cell genomes. Profiling relied on immunoSEQ multiplex PCR, and the TCRdb table lists in-frame clones only, not all of them. The data show around 2,000,000 clones, with 85% to 95% seen just once and 0.9% to 1.4% held by the top ten.

The rearrangement uses TRBV7-2 and TRBJ2-7; 13 bases are shared with TRBD2. This TCR was recovered from a man younger than 35 in good health. Sequencing was performed on naive CD8+ T cells sorted from blood. The CDR3 loop reads CASSLYGTSGTYEQYF. CDR3 sequence (DNA): TGTGCCAGCAGCTTATACGGGACTAGCGGGACGTACGAGCAGTACTTC.